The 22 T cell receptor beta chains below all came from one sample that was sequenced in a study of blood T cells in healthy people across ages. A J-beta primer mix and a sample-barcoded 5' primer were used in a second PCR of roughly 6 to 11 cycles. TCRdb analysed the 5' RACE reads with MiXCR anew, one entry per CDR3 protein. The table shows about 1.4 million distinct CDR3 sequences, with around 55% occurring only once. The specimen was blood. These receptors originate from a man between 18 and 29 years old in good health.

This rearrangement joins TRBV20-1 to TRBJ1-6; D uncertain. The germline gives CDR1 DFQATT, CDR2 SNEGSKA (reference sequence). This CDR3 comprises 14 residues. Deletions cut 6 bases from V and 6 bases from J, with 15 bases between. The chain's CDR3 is CSADRPRANSPLHF. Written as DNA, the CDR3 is TGCAGTGCAGACCGGCCGAGGGCTAATTCACCCCTCCACTTT.

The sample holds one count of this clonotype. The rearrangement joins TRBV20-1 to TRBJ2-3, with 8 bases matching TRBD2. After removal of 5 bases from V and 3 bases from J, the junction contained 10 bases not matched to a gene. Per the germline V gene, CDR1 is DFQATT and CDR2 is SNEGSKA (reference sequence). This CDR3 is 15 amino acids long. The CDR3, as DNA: TGCAGTGCTCTAACTAGCGGTTATACGACAGATACGCAGTATTTT. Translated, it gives CSALTSGYTTDTQYF.

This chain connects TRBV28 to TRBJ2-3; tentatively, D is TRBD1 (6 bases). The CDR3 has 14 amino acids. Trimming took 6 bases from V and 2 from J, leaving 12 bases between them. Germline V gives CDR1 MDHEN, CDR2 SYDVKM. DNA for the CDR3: TGTGCCAGCAGCTCAGGGGCCCCCACAGATACGCAGTATTTT. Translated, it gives CASSSGAPTDTQYF.

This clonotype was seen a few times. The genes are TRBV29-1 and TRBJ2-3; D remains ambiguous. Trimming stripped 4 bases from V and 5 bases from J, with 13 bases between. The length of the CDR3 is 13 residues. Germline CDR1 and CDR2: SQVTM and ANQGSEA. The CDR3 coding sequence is TGCAGCGTTGGCTCCTGGATGGGAGATACGCAGTATTTT. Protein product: CSVGSWMGDTQYF.

For the CDR3, the DNA is TGCAGTGCTAGGCGGGGGACAGGTAGTCCGAACACTGAAGCTTTCTTT. This translates into CSARRGTGSPNTEAFF. The gene calls are TRBV20-1 and TRBJ1-1; 8 nucleotides match TRBD1. V gave up 3 bases and J gave up 1 base; unmatched junction bases: 10. The CDR3 spans 16 residues. Per germline, CDR1 DFQATT and CDR2 SNEGSKA (reference sequence).

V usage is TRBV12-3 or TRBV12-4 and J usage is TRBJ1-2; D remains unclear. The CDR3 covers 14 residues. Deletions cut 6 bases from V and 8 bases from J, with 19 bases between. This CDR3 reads CASSLSGEGAGYTF. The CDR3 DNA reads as TGTGCCAGCAGCTTGAGTGGGGAAGGCGCAGGCTACACCTTC.

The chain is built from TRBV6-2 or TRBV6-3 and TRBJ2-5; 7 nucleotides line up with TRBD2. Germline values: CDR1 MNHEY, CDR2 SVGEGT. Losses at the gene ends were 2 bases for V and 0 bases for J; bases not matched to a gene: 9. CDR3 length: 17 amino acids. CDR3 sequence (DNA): TGTGCCAGCAGTTACATGGTGGGACTATCGTACCAAGAGACCCAGTACTTC. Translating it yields CASSYMVGLSYQETQYF.

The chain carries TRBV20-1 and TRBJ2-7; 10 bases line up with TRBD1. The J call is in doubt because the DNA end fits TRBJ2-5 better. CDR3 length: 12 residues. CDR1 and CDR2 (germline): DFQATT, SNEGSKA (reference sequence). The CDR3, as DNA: TGCAGTGCTGCGGACAGGGGGGAGACCCAGTACTTC. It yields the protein CSAADRGETQYF.

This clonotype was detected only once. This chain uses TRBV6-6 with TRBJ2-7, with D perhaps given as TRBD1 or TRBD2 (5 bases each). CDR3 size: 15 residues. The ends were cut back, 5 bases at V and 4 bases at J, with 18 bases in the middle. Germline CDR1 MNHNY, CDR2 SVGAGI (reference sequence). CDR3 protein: CASSTPPEGLYEQYF. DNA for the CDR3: TGTGCCAGCAGTACTCCTCCCGAGGGGTTATACGAGCAGTACTTC.

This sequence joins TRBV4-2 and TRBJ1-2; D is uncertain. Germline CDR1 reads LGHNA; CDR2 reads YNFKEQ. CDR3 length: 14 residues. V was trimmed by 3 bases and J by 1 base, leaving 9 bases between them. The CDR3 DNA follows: TGTGCCAGCAGCCAGACAAATCGTAACTATGGCTACACCTTC. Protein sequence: CASSQTNRNYGYTF.

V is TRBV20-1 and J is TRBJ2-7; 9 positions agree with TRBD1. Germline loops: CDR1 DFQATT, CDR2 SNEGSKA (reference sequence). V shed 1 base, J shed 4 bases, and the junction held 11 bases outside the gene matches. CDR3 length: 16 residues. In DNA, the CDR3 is TGCAGTGCTAGAGGGGGTATAGGACAGGGGAGGTACGAGCAGTACTTC. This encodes CSARGGIGQGRYEQYF.

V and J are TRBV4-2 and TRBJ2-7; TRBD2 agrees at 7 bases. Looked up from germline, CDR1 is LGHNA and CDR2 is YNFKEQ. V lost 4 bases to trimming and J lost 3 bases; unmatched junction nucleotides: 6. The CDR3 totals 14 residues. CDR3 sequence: CASSPYGGNYEQYF. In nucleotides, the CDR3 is TGTGCCAGCAGCCCATACGGGGGGAACTACGAGCAGTACTTC.

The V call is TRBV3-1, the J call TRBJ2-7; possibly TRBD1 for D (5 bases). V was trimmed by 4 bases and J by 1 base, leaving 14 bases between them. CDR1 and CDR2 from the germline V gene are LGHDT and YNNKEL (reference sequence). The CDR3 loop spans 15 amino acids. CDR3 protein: CASSLQFRASYEQYF. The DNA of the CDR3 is TGTGCCAGCAGCCTCCAATTCAGGGCGTCCTACGAGCAGTACTTC.

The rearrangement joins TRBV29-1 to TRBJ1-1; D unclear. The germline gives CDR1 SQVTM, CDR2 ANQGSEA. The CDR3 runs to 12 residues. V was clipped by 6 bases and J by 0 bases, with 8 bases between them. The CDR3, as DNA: TGCAGCGTCGAATCTATGAACACTGAAGCTTTCTTT. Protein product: CSVESMNTEAFF.

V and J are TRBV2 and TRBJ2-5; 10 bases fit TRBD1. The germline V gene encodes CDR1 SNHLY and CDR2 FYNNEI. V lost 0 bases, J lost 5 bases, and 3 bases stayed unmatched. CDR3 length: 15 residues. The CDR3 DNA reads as TGTGCCAGCAGTGAAGCGACAGGGGGCGAGGAGACCCAGTACTTC. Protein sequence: CASSEATGGEETQYF.

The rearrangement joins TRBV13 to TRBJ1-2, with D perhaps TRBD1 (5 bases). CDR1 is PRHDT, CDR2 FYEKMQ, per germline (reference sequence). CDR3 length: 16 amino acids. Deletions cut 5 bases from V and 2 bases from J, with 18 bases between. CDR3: CASSPDTAEINYGYTF. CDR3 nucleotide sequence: TGTGCCAGCAGCCCGGACACCGCTGAAATAAACTATGGCTACACCTTC.

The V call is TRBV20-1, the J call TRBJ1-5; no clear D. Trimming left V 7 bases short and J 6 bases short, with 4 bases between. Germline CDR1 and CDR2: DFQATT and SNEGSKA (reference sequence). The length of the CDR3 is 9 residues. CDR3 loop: CSVGQPQHF. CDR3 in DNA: TGCAGTGTTGGTCAGCCCCAGCATTTT.

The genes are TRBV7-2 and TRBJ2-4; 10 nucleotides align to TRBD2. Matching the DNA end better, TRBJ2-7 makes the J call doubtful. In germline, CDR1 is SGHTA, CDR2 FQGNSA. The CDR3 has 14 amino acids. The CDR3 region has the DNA TGTGCCAGCAGCATACGACTAGCGGGTCACGAGCAGTACTTC. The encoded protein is CASSIRLAGHEQYF.

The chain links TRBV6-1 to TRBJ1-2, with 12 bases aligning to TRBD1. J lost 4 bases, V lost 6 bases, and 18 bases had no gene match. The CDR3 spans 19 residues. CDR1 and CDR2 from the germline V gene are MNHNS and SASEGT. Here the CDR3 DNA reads TGTGCCAGCAGATCAGACACCGGGACAGGGGGCCCCCCTCCCTATGGCTACACCTTC. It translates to CASRSDTGTGGPPPYGYTF.

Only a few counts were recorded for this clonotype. CDR3 sequence reads: CASSRQGPLMSGANVLTF. CDR3 nucleotide sequence: TGTGCCAGCAGTCGACAGGGTCCCCTAATGAGTGGGGCCAACGTCCTGACTTTC. The chain recombines TRBV7-9 with TRBJ2-6; 7 nucleotides match TRBD1. Germline lookup yields CDR1 SEHNR and CDR2 FQNEAQ (reference sequence). The ends lost 6 bases at V and 3 bases at J; junction bases unmatched: 14. This CDR3 is built from 18 residues.

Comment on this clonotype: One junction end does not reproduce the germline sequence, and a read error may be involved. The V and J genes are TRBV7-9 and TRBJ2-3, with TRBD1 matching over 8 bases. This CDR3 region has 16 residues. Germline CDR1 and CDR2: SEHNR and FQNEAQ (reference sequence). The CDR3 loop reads CASSTRTGRREDTHYF. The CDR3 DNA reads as TGTGCCAGCAGCACTAGGACAGGGAGGCGTGAAGATACGCACTATTTT.

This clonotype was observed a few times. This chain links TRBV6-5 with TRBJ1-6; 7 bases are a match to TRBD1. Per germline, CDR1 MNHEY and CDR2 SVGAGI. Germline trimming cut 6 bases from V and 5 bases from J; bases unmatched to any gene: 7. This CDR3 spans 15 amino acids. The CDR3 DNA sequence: TGTGCCAGCAGCCGAGACAGGGACAATAATTCACCCCTCCACTTT. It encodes CASSRDRDNNSPLHF.